These 5 T cell receptor beta chains came from one sample sequenced in a study of T-cell reconstitution after alpha-beta-depleted transplantation in children (TCRdb year 2016). The library was prepared using PCR. The sequencer listed for this sample is Illumina HiSeq 2500. TCR libraries were prepared with molecular barcoding, using unique molecular identifiers to normalize TCRbeta repertoire quantification. The public sequencing data were trimmed at Q25 with fastp and processed into clonotypes with MiXCR by TCRdb, which kept only in-frame beta chains. Duplicate CDR3 protein sequences are folded into a single record with the most common DNA and genes. The sample table contains 190,000 or so distinct CDR3 sequences; only one count was recorded for roughly 6.8% of them. The ten largest clones capture around 3.1% of the sample. Sample: PBMCs from the stem cell graft donor, taken from the stem cell graft. These TCRs come from a human donor who donated a stem cell graft to a child with Wiskott-Aldrich syndrome.

This clonotype has ten or more counts. The chain uses TRBV3-1 and TRBJ2-2, with D perhaps TRBD2 (6 bases). CDR3 length: 16 amino acids. Between the trimmed V and J ends, which lost 0 bases and 4 bases, there was a span of 12 bases. The germline V gene encodes CDR1 LGHDT and CDR2 YNNKEL (reference sequence). The CDR3 coding sequence is TGTGCCAGCAGCCAAGATGGAGGGGCGGTCACCGGGGAGCTGTTTTTT. Protein product: CASSQDGGAVTGELFF.

This chain links TRBV5-1 with TRBJ2-2; weak D call: TRBD1 (5 bases). The CDR3 loop spans 13 amino acids. Germline V lookup: CDR1 SGHRS, CDR2 YFSETQ. Between the trimmed V and J ends, which lost 4 bases and 9 bases, there was a span of 13 bases. The CDR3 is CASSPNQGRELFF. CDR3 nucleotides: TGCGCCAGCAGCCCTAACCAGGGCCGGGAGCTGTTTTTT.

This clonotype was counted ten times or more. V is TRBV24-1 and J is TRBJ2-1; TRBD2 matches at 12 bases. The CDR3 extends over 16 amino acids. With V trimmed by 3 bases and J by 4 bases, 3 bases remained unmatched. The germline gives CDR1 KGHDR, CDR2 SFDVKD. The CDR3 here is CATSDPTSGGYNEQFF. Here the CDR3 DNA reads TGTGCCACCAGTGATCCGACTAGCGGGGGTTACAATGAGCAGTTCTTC.

This clonotype was recorded a few times. The gene calls are TRBV28 and TRBJ1-6, with TRBD1 as a possible D gene (6 bases). There are 15 residues in the CDR3. V lost 3 bases, J lost 8 bases, and 14 bases lay in between. From germline, CDR1 is MDHEN and CDR2 SYDVKM. The CDR3 nucleotides read TGTGCCAGCAGTTTCCCCGCAGGGGACGATTCACCCCTCCACTTT. This sequence encodes CASSFPAGDDSPLHF.

This clonotype has at least ten counts. The chain carries TRBV29-1 and TRBJ2-3, with TRBD2 matching 9 bases. The V gene end was trimmed by 6 bases and the J gene end by 8 bases; junction bases not matched to a gene: 3. Germline V gives CDR1 SQVTM, CDR2 ANQGSEA. The CDR3 runs to 11 residues. The CDR3 spells CSVAGGGTQYF. In DNA, the CDR3 is TGCAGCGTCGCGGGAGGGGGTACGCAGTATTTT.